These 23 T cell receptor beta chains originate from one sample sequenced in a study of a mutant IDH1 vaccine in newly diagnosed glioma. The table came from immunoSEQ multiplex PCR; TCRdb's copy has only in-frame clones and leaves some out. Seen here are approximately 92,000 clones, 80% to 90% observed once, and the top ten hold 7% to 8%. The time point: baseline, week 1 (first vaccination visit). Treatment in this sample: pre-vaccination baseline after standard-of-care therapy. Sequencing used PBMCs, obtained from a glioma patient treated with radiotherapy, temozolomide or both. The receptor set was obtained from a woman aged 50 to 60 with glioma.

The rearrangement joins TRBV7-6 to TRBJ2-5; 10 bases line up with TRBD2. Germline V gene data show CDR1 as SGHVS and CDR2 as FNYEAQ. With V trimmed by 5 bases and J by 10 bases, 7 bases remained unmatched. The CDR3 length is 13 residues. This CDR3 reads CASSASGGADQYF. The CDR3 DNA is TGTGCCAGCAGCGCTAGCGGGGGAGCCGACCAGTACTTC.

The chain has TRBV28 and TRBJ2-7; D may be TRBD2 (6 bases). Looked up from germline, CDR1 is MDHEN and CDR2 is SYDVKM. This CDR3 has 14 amino acids. V lost 2 bases, J lost 2 bases, and 10 bases lay in between. The CDR3 nucleotides are TGTGCCAGCAGTTTAGGCGGGGACCCCTACGAGCAGTACTTC. Its translation: CASSLGGDPYEQYF. Full variable domain (missing parts from reference TRBV28 and TRBJ2-7): DVKVTQSSRYLVKRTGEKVFLECVQDMDHENMFWYRQDPGLGLRLIYFSYDVKMKEKGDIPEGYSVSREKKERFSLILESASTNQTSMYLCASSLGGDPYEQYFGPGTRLTVT.

J is TRBJ2-5 and V is TRBV23-1; D remains ambiguous. TRBV23-1 counts as an open reading frame of uncertain function. Trimming left V 1 base short and J 7 bases short, with 16 bases between. The CDR3 loop spans 15 amino acids. CDR3 sequence: CASSQLGPIEGTQYF. The CDR3 DNA reads as TGCGCCAGCAGTCAATTGGGCCCAATAGAAGGGACCCAGTACTTC.

This clone came up a few times. The V gene is TRBV29-1, the J gene TRBJ1-1, with 7 bases identical to TRBD1. The CDR3 is 13 residues long. The V gene's germline CDR1 is SQVTM and CDR2 ANQGSEA. V dropped 8 bases and J dropped 1; count of bases not matched to a gene: 7. This CDR3 reads CSSGQDPNTEAFF. CDR3 nucleotides: TGCAGCTCTGGACAGGACCCGAACACTGAAGCTTTCTTT.

The chain employs TRBV13 and TRBJ2-5, with 12 nucleotides matching TRBD1. CDR1 PRHDT and CDR2 FYEKMQ come from the germline V gene (reference sequence). Germline trimming cut 5 bases from V and 4 bases from J; bases unmatched to any gene: 5. The CDR3 contains 15 residues. The CDR3 DNA follows: TGTGCCAGCAGCCCCGGGACAGGGGGCGTAGAGACCCAGTACTTC. It encodes CASSPGTGGVETQYF. Full variable domain (rest looked up from reference TRBV13 and TRBJ2-5): AAGVIQSPRHLIKEKRETATLKCYPIPRHDTVYWYQQGPGQDPQFLISFYEKMQSDKGSIPDRFSAQQFSDYHSELNMSSLELGDSALYFCASSPGTGGVETQYFGPGTRLLVL.

The chain uses TRBV20-1 and TRBJ1-6; no reliable D call. Germline V CDR1 and CDR2: DFQATT, SNEGSKA (reference sequence). CDR3 size: 9 residues. CDR3 loop: CRVKNALHF. DNA of the CDR3: TGCAGAGTCAAGAATGCCCTCCACTTT.

The rearrangement uses TRBV15 and TRBJ1-3; D is ambiguous. The V gene lost 5 bases and the J gene lost 5 bases, with 22 bases spanning the gap. The CDR3 has 17 amino acids. The V gene's germline CDR1 is LNHNV and CDR2 YYDKDF (reference sequence). The CDR3 reads CATSGVGSGESRNTIYF. CDR3 nucleotide sequence: TGTGCCACCAGCGGAGTGGGTTCTGGGGAATCAAGAAACACCATATATTTT.

The chain has TRBV4-1 and TRBJ1-1, with 8 nucleotides matching TRBD1. The CDR3 runs to 15 residues. The J segment lost 4 bases and the V segment lost 2 bases, leaving 6 bases of the junction unmatched. Germline values: CDR1 MGHRA, CDR2 YSYEKL. CDR3 in DNA: TGCGCCAGCAGCCAACTCGGACAGGGTAGCACTGAAGCTTTCTTT. This translates into CASSQLGQGSTEAFF.

The chain couples TRBV9 to TRBJ2-1; TRBD2 agrees at 10 bases. Germline V gene lookup returns CDR1 SGDLS and CDR2 YYNGEE. The V segment lost 3 bases and the J segment 5 bases; nucleotides outside the gene matches: 8. The CDR3 runs to 16 residues. Here the CDR3 reads CASSDPERGGHNEQFF. CDR3 bases: TGTGCCAGCAGCGACCCCGAGCGGGGGGGGCACAATGAGCAGTTCTTC.

This chain joins TRBV2 and TRBJ2-5, with D unclear. This CDR3 is 10 amino acids long. Between the trimmed V and J ends, which lost 7 bases and 5 bases, there was a span of 5 bases. Germline CDR1 reads SNHLY; CDR2 reads FYNNEI. Here the CDR3 DNA reads TGTGCCAGCACTAAGGAGACCCAGTACTTC. Amino acid sequence: CASTKETQYF. The full variable domain, in which reference TRBV2 and TRBJ2-5 provide the parts outside the CDR3, is EPEVTQTPSHQVTQMGQEVILRCVPISNHLYFYWYRQILGQKVEFLVSFYNNEISEKSEIFDDQFSVERPDGSNFTLKIRSTKLEDSAMYFCASTKETQYFGPGTRLLVL.

This clone occurred a few times. The chain has TRBV6-5 and TRBJ2-2; D gene unclear. Germline CDR1 is MNHEY and CDR2 is SVGAGI. V was clipped by 4 bases and J by 4 bases, with 4 bases between them. The CDR3 runs to 12 residues. CDR3 coding DNA: TGTGCCAGCAGTTCCTCCACCGGGGAGCTGTTTTTT. Translated, it gives CASSSSTGELFF.

The chain links TRBV5-6 to TRBJ1-1, with D hard to call. The CDR3 covers 13 residues. Between the trimmed V and J ends, which lost 4 bases and 1 base, there was a span of 8 bases. CDR1 and CDR2 from the germline V gene are SGHDT and YYEEEE. CDR3 coding DNA: TGTGCCAGCAGCCTAGAGGCGAACACTGAAGCTTTCTTT. The encoded protein is CASSLEANTEAFF.

V and J are TRBV5-8 and TRBJ2-3; no firm D call. Between the trimmed V and J ends, which lost 3 bases and 2 bases, there was a span of 13 bases. Germline V gene data show CDR1 as SGHTS and CDR2 as YDEGEE. The CDR3 contains 15 residues. The CDR3 loop reads CASSSQAGLTDTQYF. DNA for the CDR3: TGTGCCAGCAGCTCCCAGGCAGGCCTCACAGATACGCAGTATTTT.

The CDR3: CSVEDQTAGQPQHF. CDR3 nucleotide sequence: TGCAGCGTTGAAGACCAGACAGCGGGTCAGCCCCAGCATTTT. The J gene is TRBJ1-5, the V gene TRBV29-1; the D gene is possibly TRBD1 (5 bases). Germline CDR1 and CDR2: SQVTM and ANQGSEA. V dropped 0 bases and J dropped 6 bases, with 12 bases sitting between them. The CDR3 contains 14 residues.

This chain's CDR3 is CASSLAGGPIYEQYF. The CDR3 DNA reads TGTGCCAGCAGTCTAGCGGGGGGCCCTATCTACGAGCAGTACTTC. The chain joins TRBV7-6 to TRBJ2-7; 11 positions match TRBD2. After removal of 6 bases from V and 3 bases from J, the junction contained 7 bases not matched to a gene. This CDR3 comprises 15 residues. Looked up from germline, CDR1 is SGHVS and CDR2 is FNYEAQ.

The chain uses TRBV4-3 and TRBJ1-1; possibly TRBD1 for D (6 bases). CDR1 and CDR2 from the germline V gene are LGHNA and YSLEER. Trimming stripped 4 bases from V and 3 bases from J, with 15 bases between. The CDR3 loop spans 15 amino acids. CDR3 protein: CASSRTSSGDTEAFF. In DNA form, the CDR3 reads TGCGCCAGCAGCCGGACTTCCTCAGGGGACACTGAAGCTTTCTTT.

This clone was seen more than once but under ten times. The chain has TRBV5-8 and TRBJ1-3; no clear D gene. Germline loops: CDR1 SGHTS, CDR2 YDEGEE. Trimming removed 3 bases at V and 0 bases at J, with 13 bases between. The CDR3 consists of 16 residues. The CDR3: CASSSIMGASGNTIYF. DNA of the CDR3: TGTGCCAGCAGCTCCATAATGGGTGCCTCTGGAAACACCATATATTTT.

This clone appeared a single time. V is TRBV5-1 and J is TRBJ2-7, with 8 bases that match TRBD1. Germline assignment: CDR1 SGHRS and CDR2 YFSETQ. V lost 4 bases, J lost 3 bases, and 6 bases stayed unmatched. The CDR3 length is 14 residues. The CDR3 region is CASSLGQGIYEQYF. The DNA of the CDR3 is TGCGCCAGCAGCCTAGGACAGGGCATCTACGAGCAGTACTTC. The variable domain in full, completed from reference TRBV5-1 and TRBJ2-7, reads KAGVTQTPRYLIKTRGQQVTLSCSPISGHRSVSWYQQTPGQGLQFLFEYFSETQRNKGNFPGRFSGRQFSNSRSEMNVSTLELGDSALYLCASSLGQGIYEQYFGPGTRLTVT.

The CDR3 region has the DNA TGTGCCAGCAGCTTACAGGTGGGGTGGACAGATACGCAGTATTTT. It codes for CASSLQVGWTDTQYF. The gene calls are TRBV5-8 and TRBJ2-3, with D perhaps matching TRBD1 (5 bases). CDR1 and CDR2 (germline): SGHTS, YDEGEE. The CDR3 totals 15 residues. V was trimmed by 2 bases and J by 3 bases, leaving 13 bases between them.

The chain has TRBV9 and TRBJ1-1, with D possibly being TRBD1 (6 bases). The germline V and J ends were trimmed by 3 bases and 1 base, with 13 bases remaining between them. Germline V CDR1 and CDR2: SGDLS, YYNGEE. The CDR3 has 15 amino acids. The CDR3, as DNA: TGTGCCAGCAGCGCCAGCTCCAGGGGGAACACTGAAGCTTTCTTT. As protein: CASSASSRGNTEAFF.

The rearrangement links TRBV5-1 to TRBJ1-1; possible D gene TRBD1, 5 bases. V was shortened by 4 bases and J by 1 base, with 14 bases between the two germline ends. CDR1 SGHRS and CDR2 YFSETQ come from the germline V gene. This CDR3 comprises 15 residues. As DNA, the CDR3 is TGCGCCAGCAGCGCGGGACCGGAGCCGAACACTGAAGCTTTCTTT. Amino acids: CASSAGPEPNTEAFF.

The chain recombines TRBV5-1 with TRBJ1-2; D is ambiguous. Germline values: CDR1 SGHRS, CDR2 YFSETQ. The V and J ends lost 2 bases and 4 bases respectively, with 9 bases between them. This CDR3 spans 13 amino acids. CDR3 in DNA: TGCGCCAGCAGCTTTGACCCCGTCTATGGCTACACCTTC. This encodes CASSFDPVYGYTF.

The table lists this clone with a few counts. This chain links TRBV19 with TRBJ1-1; 7 positions match TRBD1. The germline CDR1 and CDR2 sequences are LNHDA and SQIVND (reference sequence). V trimming: 4 bases; J trimming: 5 bases; junction bases outside the gene matches: 7. The CDR3 consists of 14 residues. In nucleotides, the CDR3 is TGTGCCAGTAGTAGACAGGGTAGGAGGACTGAAGCTTTCTTT. Translation gives CASSRQGRRTEAFF.